This TCR beta chain came from a study of blood T cell repertoires in COVID-19. Background on the study: The study drew acute and convalescent COVID-19 samples from the United States, Italy and Spain. T cells, B-cell-depleted T cells, or PBMCs provided the cDNA or gDNA that served as material.

Trimming took 3 bases from V and 8 from J, leaving 11 bases between them. The CDR3 loop spans 13 amino acids. As handled by the study authors: Quantification of nucleated cells was approximated via reference gene primer amplification. Measured with immunoSEQ multiplex PCR; TCRdb has only the in-frame clones, and not every one. V and J calls and clone size come straight from that table; D and trimming were deduced from the DNA. The table includes 150,000 to 200,000 clones, about 85% detected once. Sequences were obtained from peripheral blood. This sequence was found in an elderly woman with acute or convalescent COVID-19. V is TRBV12-3 or TRBV12-4 and J is TRBJ1-5; no firm D call. CDR3 nucleotide sequence: TGTGCCAGCAGTTTCAGGCCCCAGAAGCCCCAGCATTTT. Residues: CASSFRPQKPQHF.